These T cell receptor beta chains were read from a single sample in a study of shared clonotypes between healthy human individuals. This table comes from immunoSEQ multiplex PCR, and its TCRdb copy is limited to in-frame clones, with some not included. The sample has about 2 million clones, around 96% seen once. Input material: naive CD8+ T cells sorted from blood. The receptors stem from a man between 18 and 29 years old in good health. The CDR3 runs from the conserved cysteine through the conserved F or W. D genes are given only for firm matches.

J gene | D gene | V gene | CDR3 DNA | CDR3 protein
TRBJ2-1 | . | TRBV9 | TGTGCCAGCAGCGAGCCGCAAGGGGGTAGCGGCTCCTACAATGAGCAGTTCTTC | CASSEPQGGSGSYNEQFF
TRBJ1-1 | . | TRBV18 | TGTGCCAGCTCACCAGGTGAAGGAAACACTGAAGCTTTCTTT | CASSPGEGNTEAFF
TRBJ2-7 | TRBD1 | TRBV6-5 | TGTGCCAGCAGTTACTCCCGGGACAGGGGTAACGAGCAGTACTTC | CASSYSRDRGNEQYF
TRBJ2-7 | . | TRBV6-5 | TGTGCCAGCAGTTACACCGCTACGTTGCAGTACTTC | CASSYTATLQYF
TRBJ1-5 | TRBD1 | TRBV30 | TGTGCCTGGAGTCTCGGGACAGCTAGCAATCAGCCCCAGCATTTT | CAWSLGTASNQPQHF
TRBJ1-2 | TRBD1 | TRBV19 | TGTGCCAGTAGAACCGTTGCGGTCACAGGGGAACCTAACTATGGCTACACCTTC | CASRTVAVTGEPNYGYTF
TRBJ1-5 | . | TRBV4-1 | TGCGCCAGCAGCCAAGATAGGGATCCGTATCAGCCCCAGCATTTT | CASSQDRDPYQPQHF
TRBJ2-7 | TRBD2 | TRBV4-3 | TGCGCCAGCAGCCCGGGACTAGCGGGAGGCCACTACGAGCAGTACTTC | CASSPGLAGGHYEQYF
TRBJ1-6 | . | TRBV11-2 | TGTGCCAGCAGGATGGGTGGTGACGTTTCACCCCTCCACTTT | CASRMGGDVSPLHF
TRBJ2-7 | . | TRBV6-6 | TGTGCCAGCAGCACGGACCCATCCTACGAGCAGTACTTC | CASSTDPSYEQYF
TRBJ2-7 | . | TRBV9 | TGTGCCAGCAGCCCGGATGGGGGCTCCTACGAGCAGTACTTC | CASSPDGGSYEQYF
TRBJ1-2 | . | TRBV29-1 | TGCAGCGTTGAACCCCTAGCTGTAGGGTTGAATGGCTACACCTTC | CSVEPLAVGLNGYTF
TRBJ1-1 | . | TRBV7-9 | TGTGCCAGCAGCCCGAGGGGGTATGAAGCTTTCTTT | CASSPRGYEAFF
TRBJ2-2 | . | TRBV7-9 | TGTGCCAGCAGCACCCTCGGGACGAACACCGGGGAGCTGTTTTTT | CASSTLGTNTGELFF